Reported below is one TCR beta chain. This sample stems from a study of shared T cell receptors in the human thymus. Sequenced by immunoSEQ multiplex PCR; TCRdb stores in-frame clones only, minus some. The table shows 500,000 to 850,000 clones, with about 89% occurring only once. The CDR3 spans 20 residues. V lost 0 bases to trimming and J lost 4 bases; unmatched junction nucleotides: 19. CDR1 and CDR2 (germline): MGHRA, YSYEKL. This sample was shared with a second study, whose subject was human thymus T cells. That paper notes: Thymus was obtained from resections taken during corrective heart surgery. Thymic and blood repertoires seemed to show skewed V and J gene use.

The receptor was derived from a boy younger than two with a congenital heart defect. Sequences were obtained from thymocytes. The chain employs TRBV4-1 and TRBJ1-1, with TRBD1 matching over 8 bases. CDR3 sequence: CASSQDIGGGQDVQGTEAFF. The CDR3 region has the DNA TGCGCCAGCAGCCAAGATATCGGTGGGGGACAGGACGTCCAGGGCACTGAAGCTTTCTTT.